Each of the 2 T cell receptor beta chains below was sequenced from the same sample in a study of blood T cell repertoires in COVID-19. TCRdb's copy holds only in-frame clones and misses some; the assay was immunoSEQ multiplex PCR. The sample consists of around 280,000 clones, roughly 87% of them appearing once. The sequencing input was PBMCs or T cells enriched from blood (not recorded which). The origin of the receptors is a woman aged 40 to 50 who had recovered from COVID-19.

The chain carries TRBV27 and TRBJ1-6; no reliable D call. Trimming removed 6 bases at V and 7 bases at J, with 19 bases between. The CDR3 covers 16 residues. Germline CDR1 and CDR2: MNHEY and SMNVEV (reference sequence). This chain's CDR3 is CASSPTSGFGNSPLHF. The CDR3 DNA sequence: TGTGCCAGCAGCCCTACTTCGGGGTTCGGGAATTCACCCCTCCACTTT.

V usage is TRBV6-4 and J usage is TRBJ2-7; weak D call: TRBD1 (5 bases). Deletions cut 8 bases from V and 3 bases from J, with 11 bases between. Germline lookup yields CDR1 MRHNA and CDR2 SNTAGT. This CDR3 is built from 12 residues. Here the CDR3 DNA reads TGTGCCAGCTCCCACAGGATCTACGAGCAGTACTTC. This translates into CASSHRIYEQYF.